Listed below are T cell receptor beta chains from one sample, sequenced in a study of radiation and T cells in renal cell carcinoma. The protocol was immunoSEQ multiplex PCR, while the TCRdb copy is restricted to in-frame clones and leaves out a portion. Of roughly 120,000 clones listed, 70% to 90% are singletons. The sequencing used blood, collected from a patient whose treatment included radiotherapy and nephrectomy. Source of these receptors: a woman in her fifties or sixties with renal cell carcinoma. Both conserved end residues are part of each CDR3. A D gene is named only where the DNA matches it firmly. Size is stated for part of the rows, as once, few or many counts, or as a class when the clone is expanded.

TRBV4-1	TRBD1	TRBJ1-2	-	TGCGCCAGCAGAAGGCAGGGGGAGGTTGGCTACACCTTC	CASRRQGEVGYTF
TRBV9	-	TRBJ2-7	-	TGTGCCAGCAGCGTAGAAGGAGACACCCCCTACGAGCAGTACTTC	CASSVEGDTPYEQYF
TRBV4-1	-	TRBJ1-1	few	TGCGCCAGCAGCCAAGAAGGCTATTTGGGGCCTGAAGCTTTCTTT	CASSQEGYLGPEAFF
TRBV5-1	TRBD1	TRBJ1-6	-	TGCGCCAGCAGCCAGCGACAGGGGGGGAATAATTCACCCCTCCACTTT	CASSQRQGGNNSPLHF
TRBV2	TRBD1	TRBJ2-7	few	TGTGCCAGCAGTGAATCCGGGACAGGGGGCTACGAGCAGTACTTC	CASSESGTGGYEQYF
TRBV19	TRBD1	TRBJ1-6	-	TGTGCCAGTAGTATCTATGACAGGGTCAATTCACCCCTCCACTTT	CASSIYDRVNSPLHF
TRBV5-5	TRBD2	TRBJ2-7	-	TGTGCCAGCAGCGGAACAGCGGGGAGTTACGAGCAGTACTTC	CASSGTAGSYEQYF
TRBV29-1	-	TRBJ1-5	-	TGCAGCGTCCTGACAGTACCCAGGGGGCCCCAGCATTTT	CSVLTVPRGPQHF
TRBV6-5	-	TRBJ1-4	-	TGTGCCAGCAGTTCCCCGGGCAGGGAGAATGAAAAACTGTTTTTT	CASSSPGRENEKLFF
TRBV7-9	-	TRBJ2-3	-	TGTGCCAGCAGCTTCAGACAGAAAACAGATACGCAGTATTTT	CASSFRQKTDTQYF
TRBV19	-	TRBJ1-5	once	TGTGCCAGTAGTATGATCGGGGGCAATCAGCCCCAGCATTTT	CASSMIGGNQPQHF
TRBV18	-	TRBJ1-6	few	TGTGCCAGCTCACCAATCACAGGGAATGAATCACCCCTCCACTTT	CASSPITGNESPLHF
TRBV5-1	-	TRBJ2-3	-	TGCGCCAGCAGCTCTATCACCAGCACAGATACGCAGTATTTT	CASSSITSTDTQYF
TRBV16	-	TRBJ2-5	-	TGTGCCAGCAGCCAAAACGTGAACAAAGAGACCCAGTACTTC	CASSQNVNKETQYF
TRBV6-5	-	TRBJ1-1	-	TGTGCCAGCGCCAGGGAGGTGAGCACTGAAGCTTTCTTT	CASAREVSTEAFF
TRBV6-1	-	TRBJ2-1	-	TGTGCCAGCAGTGATTTGGGGGCGTACAATGAGCAGTTCTTC	CASSDLGAYNEQFF
TRBV7-9	-	TRBJ1-1	-	TGTGCCAGCAGCTTGGAGGGGTGGACTGAAGCTTTCTTT	CASSLEGWTEAFF
TRBV2	TRBD1	TRBJ1-1	once	TGTGCCAGCAGTGAAAGGGGGCCCACTGAAGCTTTCTTT	CASSERGPTEAFF
TRBV28	-	TRBJ2-7	once	TGTGCCAGCAGTTTTAGGACGGTGTACGAGCAGTACTTC	CASSFRTVYEQYF
TRBV19	TRBD1	TRBJ2-6	-	TGTGCCAGTAGTATAGATCGGAGGACAGGGCCCTCTGGGGCCAACGTCCTGACTTTC	CASSIDRRTGPSGANVLTF
TRBV28	-	TRBJ2-3	-	TGTGCCAGCAGTTTTCAAGGCAGGGGGGACGATACGCAGTATTTT	CASSFQGRGDDTQYF
TRBV4-1	-	TRBJ1-3	-	TGCGCCAGCAGCCAAGATCCTGGAAACACCATATATTTT	CASSQDPGNTIYF
TRBV28	TRBD1	TRBJ2-5	once	TGTGCCAGCAGTGGACCGGGACAGGAGTACCAAGAGACCCAGTACTTC	CASSGPGQEYQETQYF
TRBV6-5	-	TRBJ1-2	-	TGTGCCAGCAGTTATGGGGGGCAGGGTGGCTACACCTTC	CASSYGGQGGYTF
TRBV18	-	TRBJ1-1	-	TGTGCCAGCTCACCGGACGGGGGTGAAGCTTTCTTT	CASSPDGGEAFF
TRBV28	-	TRBJ2-3	once	TGTGCCAGCAGTTTAGCAGATACGCAGTATTTT	CASSLADTQYF
TRBV28	-	TRBJ2-7	few	TGTGCCAGCAGTTTCTCAGAATCCTACGAGCAGTACTTC	CASSFSESYEQYF
TRBV6-1	-	TRBJ1-4	once	TGTGCCAGCAGTGAAAATTGGCAGACCTATGAAAAACTGTTTTTT	CASSENWQTYEKLFF
TRBV2	-	TRBJ2-7	-	TGTGCCAGCAGTGACAGGTTAACCTACGAGCAGTACTTC	CASSDRLTYEQYF
TRBV27	-	TRBJ2-3	-	TGTGCCAGCAGTTTAGGAGATACGCAGTATTTT	CASSLGDTQYF
TRBV7-2	TRBD1	TRBJ1-4	-	TGTGCCAGCAGCTTATTAACAGGGGAGCACGAAAAACTGTTTTTT	CASSLLTGEHEKLFF
TRBV19	-	TRBJ2-7	-	TGTGCCAGTAGTATCCGAGTTCCCTACGAGCAGTACTTC	CASSIRVPYEQYF
TRBV4-2	-	TRBJ1-2	once	TGTGCCAGCAGACCAAGAATTCAGGGTTTGCACTATGGCTACACCTTC	CASRPRIQGLHYGYTF